This T cell receptor beta chain was documented in a study of T-cell memory formation after mild COVID-19. Notes on the study in general: Second-wave clones reaching peak frequency on day 37 lacked confirmed SARS-CoV-2 specificity. Clones contracting day 15 to 85 were balanced CD4/CD8; later expanders leaned CD4+. Researchers report contracting CD4+ clones mostly in CM and EM, with CD8+ clones in EMRA.

Regarding this clonotype: Its specificity is unknown.

Employing constant-segment primers, 5'RACE generated TCR alpha and TCR beta cDNA libraries bearing sample barcodes and UMIs. In TCRdb, the 5' RACE reads were re-called with MiXCR into one record per CDR3 protein. The repertoire consists of approximately 100,000 distinct CDR3 sequences, with 25% occurring once and the leading ten covering under 50%. The CDR3 has 15 residues. Trimming left V 5 bases short and J 6 bases short, with 17 bases between. CDR1 and CDR2 from the germline V gene are SGHAT and FQNNGV. The source is a man younger than 35 who had mild COVID-19 (a few samples of this study predate the infection). Cell type and time point are not known. The sequencing sample was made of PBMCs or a T cell subset sorted from them (not recorded which). The chain employs TRBV11-2 and TRBJ2-4; TRBD1 might be the D (7 bases). The CDR3 loop is CASSGEEGQINIQYF. The CDR3 nucleotides are TGTGCCAGCAGCGGAGAGGAGGGACAGATAAACATTCAGTACTTC.